A single sample is the source of the 25 T cell receptor beta chains below, sequenced in a study of shared clonotypes between healthy human individuals. Profiled with immunoSEQ multiplex PCR; TCRdb holds only in-frame clones, not every one. The sample lists about 2.4 million clones, more than 85% occurring once. Sequenced sample: naive CD4+ T cells from PBMCs. This sample's subset: CD45RA+ positively selected. These receptors were obtained from a man younger than 30 in good health. Some clones in this sample may be carry-over from other donors' samples.

The rearrangement joins TRBV19 to TRBJ1-2; D not certain. V was clipped by 2 bases and J by 7 bases, with 17 bases between them. The CDR3 has 15 residues. From germline, CDR1 is LNHDA and CDR2 SQIVND (reference sequence). CDR3 protein: CASSIRAPEIRGYTF. CDR3 bases: TGTGCCAGTAGTATACGGGCCCCCGAAATTCGTGGCTACACCTTC. Based on the CDR3 plus reference TRBV19 and TRBJ1-2, the full variable domain is DGGITQSPKYLFRKEGQNVTLSCEQNLNHDAMYWYRQDPGQGLRLIYYSQIVNDFQKGDIAEGYSVSREKKESFPLTVTSAQKNPTAFYLCASSIRAPEIRGYTFGSGTRLTVV.

The chain uses TRBV7-9 and TRBJ2-1; TRBD2 matches 8 bases. Germline V gene data show CDR1 as SEHNR and CDR2 as FQNEAQ (reference sequence). J lost 9 bases, V lost 1 base, and 14 bases had no gene match. The CDR3 totals 17 residues. The CDR3 sequence: CASSLGDLAGGLGEQFF. DNA of the CDR3: TGTGCCAGCAGCTTAGGAGATCTTGCGGGAGGACTAGGTGAGCAGTTCTTC.

The chain is built from TRBV18 and TRBJ1-1, with no clear D. The CDR3 has 13 residues. V was pared by 0 bases and J by 10 bases, with 12 bases between. Germline lookup yields CDR1 KGHSH and CDR2 LQKENI. The CDR3 DNA is TGTGCCAGCTCACCACCACCGGGAACCATAGCTTTCTTT. The encoded protein is CASSPPPGTIAFF.

V is TRBV7-9 and J is TRBJ2-1, with 12 bases identical to TRBD2. The V segment lost 5 bases and the J segment 6 bases; nucleotides outside the gene matches: 8. CDR1 is SEHNR, CDR2 FQNEAQ, per germline (reference sequence). The CDR3 loop spans 16 amino acids. The CDR3 loop reads CASSPRLAGVTNEQFF. CDR3 bases: TGTGCCAGCAGCCCTAGACTAGCGGGAGTTACCAATGAGCAGTTCTTC.

This chain joins TRBV19 and TRBJ2-1, with 12 positions matching TRBD2. This CDR3 has 20 amino acids. The trim removed 4 bases at V and 8 bases at J, leaving 21 bases unmatched. Germline CDR1 LNHDA, CDR2 SQIVND (reference sequence). The CDR3 sequence is CASSRSGWRTSGISIYEQFF. The CDR3, as DNA: TGTGCCAGTAGTAGGTCCGGCTGGCGGACTAGCGGGATAAGCATATATGAGCAGTTCTTC.

V gene TRBV5-4 combines with J gene TRBJ1-4; 7 nucleotides line up with TRBD1. The germline V gene encodes CDR1 SGHNT and CDR2 YYREEE (reference sequence). Trimming at V came to 4 bases and at J to 7 bases, leaving 10 bases not matched to a gene. CDR3 length equals 15 residues. CDR3 in DNA: TGTGCCAGCAGCAACCCGGGACAGATCGGTGAAAAACTGTTTTTT. Its translation is CASSNPGQIGEKLFF. The full variable domain, in which reference TRBV5-4 and TRBJ1-4 provide the parts outside the CDR3, is ETGVTQSPTHLIKTRGQQVTLRCSSQSGHNTVSWYQQALGQGPQFIFQYYREEENGRGNFPPRFSGLQFPNYSSELNVNALELDDSALYLCASSNPGQIGEKLFFGSGTQLSVL.

This chain links TRBV29-1 with TRBJ2-2; D possibly corresponds to TRBD1 (5 bases). CDR1 SQVTM and CDR2 ANQGSEA come from the germline V gene. Trimming pared 3 bases from V and 5 bases from J, leaving 28 bases between. This CDR3 region has 19 residues. The CDR3 DNA sequence: TGCAGCGTTGAGCCCAGGGAACCTCACTTCCCGAGAAAGACCGGGGAGCTGTTTTTT. It is translated as CSVEPREPHFPRKTGELFF.

On this clone itself: Other DNA sequences of this sample code for an identical CDR3. The gene calls are TRBV28 and TRBJ2-7; D gene unclear. The germline V gene encodes CDR1 MDHEN and CDR2 SYDVKM. This CDR3 region has 10 residues. The ends were cut back, 8 bases at V and 4 bases at J, with 6 bases in the middle. The CDR3 sequence is CASGRYEQYF. CDR3 nucleotides: TGTGCCAGCGGACGTTACGAGCAGTACTTC.

The rearrangement joins TRBV11-2 to TRBJ2-1; 8 bases fit TRBD2. V shed 8 bases and J 7 bases; nucleotides not matched to a gene: 25. The V gene's germline CDR1 is SGHAT and CDR2 FQNNGV. The CDR3 has 19 amino acids. The DNA of the CDR3 is TGTGCCAGCGGAGGGGGGAAACTAGCGGCAGCGCAACGAGAGAATGAGCAGTTCTTC. Translated, it gives CASGGGKLAAAQRENEQFF.

The chain employs TRBV27 and TRBJ2-7; D is uncertain. CDR3 length equals 11 residues. The V end lost 6 bases, the J end lost 3 bases, and 6 bases lay between the germline ends. Germline values: CDR1 MNHEY, CDR2 SMNVEV (reference sequence). In nucleotides, the CDR3 is TGTGCCAGCAGGACACTCTACGAGCAGTACTTC. Its protein is CASRTLYEQYF.

This chain joins TRBV7-2 and TRBJ2-1; 8 bases align to TRBD2. Germline V gene sequence: CDR1 SGHTA, CDR2 FQGNSA. This CDR3 spans 15 amino acids. Trimming at V came to 8 bases and at J to 7 bases, leaving 13 bases not matched to a gene. The DNA for the CDR3 is TGTGCCAGCCGCAATCGACGGGAGGGAGGAAATGAGCAGTTCTTC. Its protein product is CASRNRREGGNEQFF.

This clone has just one count. The rearrangement links TRBV10-3 to TRBJ1-1; perhaps TRBD1 as D (6 bases). The CDR3 is 13 residues long. V lost 11 bases and J 1 base, leaving 14 bases between the germline ends. Germline values: CDR1 ENHRY, CDR2 SYGVKD. The CDR3 region is CAAGGGSNTEAFF. The CDR3, as DNA: TGTGCCGCGGGAGGGGGATCGAACACTGAAGCTTTCTTT.

On this clone: The sample carries other DNA sequences with the same CDR3. CDR3 nucleotide sequence: TGTGCCTGGAGTGTGGGGCCCCGTGAAAAACTGTTTTTT. Translation: CAWSVGPREKLFF. This chain links TRBV30 with TRBJ1-4; perhaps TRBD1 as D (5 bases). The CDR3 has 13 amino acids. Per germline, CDR1 GTSNPN and CDR2 SVGIG (reference sequence). Trimming left V 0 bases short and J 7 bases short, with 9 bases between.

The chain joins TRBV5-6 to TRBJ1-5, with no clear D. This CDR3 region has 14 residues. Per germline, CDR1 SGHDT and CDR2 YYEEEE. V was cut by 0 bases and J by 5 bases, with 9 bases left in between. In DNA, the CDR3 is TGTGCCAGCAGCTTGGCCGGAGGAGATCAGCCCCAGCATTTT. Amino acid sequence: CASSLAGGDQPQHF. The complete variable domain, with remaining parts taken from reference TRBV5-6 and TRBJ1-5, reads DAGVTQSPTHLIKTRGQQVTLRCSPKSGHDTVSWYQQALGQGPQFIFQYYEEEERQRGNFPDRFSGHQFPNYSSELNVNALLLGDSALYLCASSLAGGDQPQHFGDGTRLSIL.

This clone appeared once. This chain links TRBV5-6 with TRBJ2-7; D unresolved. Trimming shortened V by 3 bases and J by 1 base, and 5 bases separated the two germline ends. Germline V CDR1 and CDR2: SGHDT, YYEEEE. CDR3 size: 12 residues. The CDR3 spells CASSSQSYEQYF. DNA for the CDR3: TGTGCCAGCAGCTCACAGTCCTACGAGCAGTACTTC.

In nucleotides, the CDR3 is TGTGCCAGCAGCTTTTTGCAGAACACTGAAGCTTTCTTT. Translation: CASSFLQNTEAFF. The chain has TRBV7-9 and TRBJ1-1; D ambiguous. V lost 3 bases, J lost 1 base, and 6 bases lay in between. Germline V lookup: CDR1 SEHNR, CDR2 FQNEAQ (reference sequence). CDR3 size: 13 residues.

The chain carries TRBV14 and TRBJ2-1; D perhaps matches TRBD1 (6 bases). Per germline, CDR1 SGHDN and CDR2 FVKESK. Trimming pared 7 bases from V and 8 bases from J, leaving 15 bases between. The CDR3 contains 13 residues. In DNA form, the CDR3 reads TGTGCCAGCAACAAACAGGGTACCGATGAGCAGTTCTTC. It codes for CASNKQGTDEQFF.

V is TRBV7-2 and J is TRBJ1-4; a possible D gene is TRBD1 (5 bases). V gave up 1 base and J gave up 8 bases, with 11 bases separating them. The CDR3 is 14 residues long. The V gene's germline CDR1 is SGHTA and CDR2 FQGNSA. The CDR3 loop is CASSLVGGLEKLFF. CDR3 DNA: TGTGCCAGCAGCTTAGTGGGGGGATTGGAAAAACTGTTTTTT.

This chain uses TRBV5-1 with TRBJ2-1, with D tentatively TRBD2 (6 bases). Germline V gene sequence: CDR1 SGHRS, CDR2 YFSETQ. There are 15 residues in the CDR3. Trimming pared 2 bases from V and 5 bases from J, leaving 14 bases between. In DNA form, the CDR3 reads TGCGCCAGCAGCTTCGCCGCGGGATTGGACAATGAGCAGTTCTTC. It is translated as CASSFAAGLDNEQFF. The variable domain in full, completed from reference TRBV5-1 and TRBJ2-1, reads KAGVTQTPRYLIKTRGQQVTLSCSPISGHRSVSWYQQTPGQGLQFLFEYFSETQRNKGNFPGRFSGRQFSNSRSEMNVSTLELGDSALYLCASSFAAGLDNEQFFGPGTRLTVL.

The chain recombines TRBV28 with TRBJ2-1; unclear D gene. The CDR3 is 12 amino acids. V was shortened by 5 bases and J by 3 bases, with 5 bases between the two germline ends. The germline V gene encodes CDR1 MDHEN and CDR2 SYDVKM. CDR3 region: CASSPLYNEQFF. The CDR3 DNA follows: TGTGCCAGCAGTCCCCTCTACAATGAGCAGTTCTTC.

This clone was found once. This chain links TRBV6-4 with TRBJ2-1, with D hard to call. CDR1 is MRHNA and CDR2 is SNTAGT in the germline V gene. CDR3 size: 13 residues. Trimming shortened V by 3 bases and J by 10 bases, and 13 bases separated the two germline ends. CDR3 sequence: CASSDHRVSEQFF. The CDR3 region has the DNA TGTGCCAGCAGTGATCACCGGGTCTCAGAGCAGTTCTTC.

The V gene is TRBV28, the J gene TRBJ2-7; possible D gene TRBD1, 6 bases. Trimming took off 6 bases at V and 2 bases at J, with 11 bases between the two ends. The CDR3 totals 13 residues. CDR1 is MDHEN and CDR2 is SYDVKM in the germline V gene. CDR3 sequence reads: CASRWTATYEQYF. The CDR3 DNA follows: TGTGCCAGCAGGTGGACAGCAACCTACGAGCAGTACTTC.

The V and J genes are TRBV19 and TRBJ2-2, with D uncertain. Between the trimmed V and J ends, which lost 4 bases and 0 bases, there was a span of 15 bases. CDR1 is LNHDA, CDR2 SQIVND, per germline (reference sequence). The CDR3 totals 17 residues. This CDR3 is CASSSSASQANTGELFF. In DNA form, the CDR3 reads TGTGCCAGTAGTAGCTCCGCTAGTCAAGCGAACACCGGGGAGCTGTTTTTT.

The chain is built from TRBV6-6 and TRBJ1-1; maybe TRBD1 (5 bases). The V and J ends lost 5 bases and 1 base respectively, with 8 bases between them. This CDR3 region has 13 residues. Germline CDR1 is MNHNY and CDR2 is SVGAGI (reference sequence). The CDR3 region has the DNA TGTGCCAGCAGTATTCAGGGGAACACTGAAGCTTTCTTT. Residues: CASSIQGNTEAFF.

The chain recombines TRBV7-8 with TRBJ2-3; TRBD2 agrees at 7 bases. The V segment lost 7 bases and the J segment 8 bases; nucleotides outside the gene matches: 15. The CDR3 covers 15 residues. Germline V lookup: CDR1 SGHVS, CDR2 FQNEAQ. Here the CDR3 reads CASTPGLPLGSTQYF. CDR3 DNA sequence: TGTGCCAGCACACCGGGACTACCCCTAGGGTCTACGCAGTATTTT. The complete variable domain, with remaining parts taken from reference TRBV7-8 and TRBJ2-3, reads GAGVSQSPRYKVAKRGQDVALRCDPISGHVSLFWYQQALGQGPEFLTYFQNEAQLDKSGLPSDRFFAERPEGSVSTLKIQRTQQEDSAVYLCASTPGLPLGSTQYFGPGTRLTVL.